This is a list of T cell receptor beta chains from one sample in a study of blood T cell repertoires in COVID-19. Libraries were prepared by immunoSEQ multiplex PCR; TCRdb keeps only in-frame clonotypes and omits some of them. There are around 380,000 clones in the sample; around 84% occur only once, and approximately 1% lies in the top ten. The sample taken for sequencing was peripheral blood. The receptors derive from a human donor with acute or convalescent COVID-19. The donor label of this sample is uncertain. The CDR3 runs from the conserved cysteine through the conserved F or W. The order of the fields is V gene, J gene, clone size, CDR3 length, D gene, CDR3 DNA, CDR3 protein. D genes are given only for firm matches. Expanded clones are given a class, and other clones once, few, many or no size at all.

V gene: TRBV2; J gene: TRBJ1-5; clone size: -; CDR3 length: 18; D gene: TRBD1; CDR3 DNA: TGTGCCAGCAGTCAAGGGACAGGGGCCCCGAGAGGCAATCAGCCCCAGCATTTT; CDR3 protein: CASSQGTGAPRGNQPQHF
V gene: TRBV19; J gene: TRBJ2-1; clone size: -; CDR3 length: 17; D gene: TRBD2; CDR3 DNA: TGTGCCAGTAGGAAACTAGCGGTCGATGGCTCCTACAATGAGCAGTTCTTC; CDR3 protein: CASRKLAVDGSYNEQFF
V gene: TRBV28; J gene: TRBJ1-6; clone size: -; CDR3 length: 14; D gene: TRBD1; CDR3 DNA: TGTGCCAGCAACTCCGGGACAGCAAATTCACCCCTCCACTTT; CDR3 protein: CASNSGTANSPLHF
V gene: TRBV30; J gene: TRBJ1-1; clone size: -; CDR3 length: 14; D gene: -; CDR3 DNA: TGTGCCTGGATTCGGGGGGGCGCGAACACTGAAGCTTTCTTT; CDR3 protein: CAWIRGGANTEAFF
V gene: TRBV6-5; J gene: TRBJ1-1; clone size: -; CDR3 length: 14; D gene: TRBD1; CDR3 DNA: TGTGCCAGCAGGGCACAGGGGGCGTACACTGAAGCTTTCTTT; CDR3 protein: CASRAQGAYTEAFF
V gene: TRBV7-9; J gene: TRBJ2-2; clone size: -; CDR3 length: 17; D gene: TRBD2; CDR3 DNA: TGTGCCAGCAGCCCACTGCGGGGGGCGACGAACACCGGGGAGCTGTTTTTT; CDR3 protein: CASSPLRGATNTGELFF
V gene: TRBV11-2; J gene: TRBJ2-1; clone size: -; CDR3 length: 13; D gene: -; CDR3 DNA: TGTGCCAGCAGCATAGGACACGACAATGAGCAGTTCTTC; CDR3 protein: CASSIGHDNEQFF
V gene: TRBV2; J gene: TRBJ1-2; clone size: -; CDR3 length: 14; D gene: -; CDR3 DNA: TGTGCCAGCAGGGGTCAGGTAGCTAACTATGGCTACACCTTC; CDR3 protein: CASRGQVANYGYTF
V gene: TRBV5-1; J gene: TRBJ2-7; clone size: -; CDR3 length: 16; D gene: -; CDR3 DNA: TGCGCCAGCAGCTTAGGAGTTCCACCTAGCTCCTACGAGCAGTACTTC; CDR3 protein: CASSLGVPPSSYEQYF
V gene: TRBV7-9; J gene: TRBJ2-7; clone size: -; CDR3 length: 14; D gene: TRBD2; CDR3 DNA: TGTGCCAGCAGCCTGGGGCGGGAGGGCTACGAGCAGTACTTC; CDR3 protein: CASSLGREGYEQYF
V gene: TRBV6-5; J gene: TRBJ2-7; clone size: -; CDR3 length: 11; D gene: -; CDR3 DNA: TGTGCCAGCAGCCAGAACTACGAGCAGTACTTC; CDR3 protein: CASSQNYEQYF
V gene: TRBV19; J gene: TRBJ2-7; clone size: few; CDR3 length: 13; D gene: -; CDR3 DNA: TGTGCCAGTAGCCCCGGGACACAGTACGAGCAGTACTTC; CDR3 protein: CASSPGTQYEQYF
V gene: TRBV7-9; J gene: TRBJ2-5; clone size: -; CDR3 length: 14; D gene: -; CDR3 DNA: TGTGCCAGCAGCTTACTCGGGGGTGTTGAGACCCAGTACTTC; CDR3 protein: CASSLLGGVETQYF
V gene: TRBV7-7; J gene: TRBJ1-4; clone size: many; CDR3 length: 15; D gene: TRBD1; CDR3 DNA: TGTGCCAGCAGCCTCGCGACAGGGCCGAATGAAAAACTGTTTTTT; CDR3 protein: CASSLATGPNEKLFF
V gene: TRBV6-5; J gene: TRBJ1-1; clone size: -; CDR3 length: 14; D gene: TRBD1; CDR3 DNA: TGTGCCAGCAGACTGGACAGGGTTAACACTGAAGCTTTCTTT; CDR3 protein: CASRLDRVNTEAFF
V gene: TRBV4-1; J gene: TRBJ2-1; clone size: -; CDR3 length: 17; D gene: -; CDR3 DNA: TGCGCCAGCAGCCAAGCGGCAGGGATGGCCTCCTACAATGAGCAGTTCTTC; CDR3 protein: CASSQAAGMASYNEQFF
V gene: TRBV7-2; J gene: TRBJ2-5; clone size: -; CDR3 length: 15; D gene: -; CDR3 DNA: TGTGCCAGCAGCCCCGTCTCTAGTTTTGGAGAGACCCAGTACTTC; CDR3 protein: CASSPVSSFGETQYF
V gene: TRBV7-9; J gene: TRBJ1-6; clone size: -; CDR3 length: 15; D gene: TRBD1; CDR3 DNA: TGTGCCAGCAGCTTGACAGGGGATAATAATTCACCCCTCCACTTT; CDR3 protein: CASSLTGDNNSPLHF
V gene: TRBV18; J gene: TRBJ1-5; clone size: -; CDR3 length: 13; D gene: -; CDR3 DNA: TGTGCCAGCTCCGAGGGTTACAATCAGCCCCAGCATTTT; CDR3 protein: CASSEGYNQPQHF
V gene: TRBV27; J gene: TRBJ1-1; clone size: -; CDR3 length: 20; D gene: TRBD1; CDR3 DNA: TGTGCCAGCAGTTCCACCATATTCAGGACAGGGAATATCCCGAACACTGAAGCTTTCTTT; CDR3 protein: CASSSTIFRTGNIPNTEAFF
V gene: TRBV5-1; J gene: TRBJ2-5; clone size: -; CDR3 length: 14; D gene: -; CDR3 DNA: TGCGCCAGCAGCAGCGGACAGCCCCAAGAGACCCAGTACTTC; CDR3 protein: CASSSGQPQETQYF
V gene: TRBV29-1; J gene: TRBJ2-1; clone size: -; CDR3 length: 11; D gene: -; CDR3 DNA: TGCAGCGTTGCGTCCGGCGGTGAGCAGTTCTTC; CDR3 protein: CSVASGGEQFF
V gene: TRBV2; J gene: TRBJ1-4; clone size: -; CDR3 length: 14; D gene: -; CDR3 DNA: TGTGCCAGCAGTTGGAGTGCAGCTAATGAAAAACTGTTTTTT; CDR3 protein: CASSWSAANEKLFF
V gene: TRBV6-5; J gene: TRBJ2-2; clone size: -; CDR3 length: 14; D gene: -; CDR3 DNA: TGTGCCAGCAGTTACAGGGGAGGTCCCGGGGAGCTGTTTTTT; CDR3 protein: CASSYRGGPGELFF
V gene: TRBV9; J gene: TRBJ1-2; clone size: -; CDR3 length: 13; D gene: -; CDR3 DNA: TGTGCCAGCAGCGTACGATACGGTTATGGCTACACCTTC; CDR3 protein: CASSVRYGYGYTF
V gene: TRBV14; J gene: TRBJ2-1; clone size: -; CDR3 length: 16; D gene: TRBD1; CDR3 DNA: TGTGCCAGCAGCGAGACGCTGGACAGGAGCAGGGATGAGCAGTTCTTC; CDR3 protein: CASSETLDRSRDEQFF
V gene: TRBV19; J gene: TRBJ1-2; clone size: -; CDR3 length: 15; D gene: TRBD1; CDR3 DNA: TGTGCCAGCCACCTCTCGGGACAGCCGAACTATGGCTACACCTTC; CDR3 protein: CASHLSGQPNYGYTF
V gene: TRBV6-5; J gene: TRBJ1-4; clone size: -; CDR3 length: 14; D gene: TRBD1; CDR3 DNA: TGTGCCAGCAGTAAGACAGGGGCCAATGAAAAACTGTTTTTT; CDR3 protein: CASSKTGANEKLFF
V gene: TRBV18; J gene: TRBJ1-3; clone size: -; CDR3 length: 17; D gene: -; CDR3 DNA: TGTGCCAGCTCACCACGTTTTAACAGCATCGAGTGGAACACCATATATTTT; CDR3 protein: CASSPRFNSIEWNTIYF
V gene: TRBV2; J gene: TRBJ1-5; clone size: -; CDR3 length: 14; D gene: -; CDR3 DNA: TGTGCCAGCAGCAGAAGTTATAGCAATCAGCCCCAGCATTTT; CDR3 protein: CASSRSYSNQPQHF
V gene: TRBV29-1; J gene: TRBJ1-1; clone size: -; CDR3 length: 13; D gene: -; CDR3 DNA: TGCAGCGTTGTTTGGAGCCTCGACCGCGGGGCTTTCTTT; CDR3 protein: CSVVWSLDRGAFF
V gene: TRBV28; J gene: TRBJ1-2; clone size: -; CDR3 length: 15; D gene: TRBD1; CDR3 DNA: TGTGCCAGCAGACAGGGGGCCTCACCTAACTATGGCTACACCTTC; CDR3 protein: CASRQGASPNYGYTF
V gene: TRBV18; J gene: TRBJ1-3; clone size: -; CDR3 length: 12; D gene: -; CDR3 DNA: TGTGCCAGCTCACCCGGTGGAAACACCATATATTTT; CDR3 protein: CASSPGGNTIYF
V gene: TRBV7-6; J gene: TRBJ2-2; clone size: -; CDR3 length: 17; D gene: TRBD2; CDR3 DNA: TGTGCCAGCAGCTTAGGGCTAGCGGGAGGGCCACCCGGGGAGCTGTTTTTT; CDR3 protein: CASSLGLAGGPPGELFF
V gene: TRBV6-5; J gene: TRBJ1-2; clone size: -; CDR3 length: 14; D gene: TRBD1; CDR3 DNA: TGTGCCAGCAGACGCAACAAGGGGGCGAATGGCTACACCTTC; CDR3 protein: CASRRNKGANGYTF
V gene: TRBV2; J gene: TRBJ1-5; clone size: -; CDR3 length: 15; D gene: -; CDR3 DNA: TGTGCCAGCAGTCGGGAGAGCCTTAGCAATCAGCCCCAGCATTTT; CDR3 protein: CASSRESLSNQPQHF
V gene: TRBV7-2; J gene: TRBJ1-1; clone size: many; CDR3 length: 19; D gene: TRBD1; CDR3 DNA: TGTGCCAGCAGCTTAGCCCCACGCCTACAGGGGATCGGGAACACTGAAGCTTTCTTT; CDR3 protein: CASSLAPRLQGIGNTEAFF
V gene: TRBV5-1; J gene: TRBJ1-1; clone size: -; CDR3 length: 13; D gene: TRBD1; CDR3 DNA: TGCGCCAGCAGTTTCGGACAGGGGGCAGTAGCTTTCTTT; CDR3 protein: CASSFGQGAVAFF
V gene: TRBV4-1; J gene: TRBJ1-5; clone size: -; CDR3 length: 15; D gene: -; CDR3 DNA: TGCGCCAGCAGCTCCAGGGACATTAGCAATCAGCCCCAGCATTTT; CDR3 protein: CASSSRDISNQPQHF
V gene: TRBV15; J gene: TRBJ1-5; clone size: -; CDR3 length: 17; D gene: TRBD1; CDR3 DNA: TGTGCCACCAGCAGGGCACTAACAGGGGGGATAGCTGAGCCCCAGCATTTT; CDR3 protein: CATSRALTGGIAEPQHF
V gene: TRBV5-4; J gene: TRBJ2-7; clone size: once; CDR3 length: 14; D gene: TRBD2; CDR3 DNA: TGTGCCAGCAGCCGGTTAGCGGGGGTACTGGAGCAGTACTTC; CDR3 protein: CASSRLAGVLEQYF
V gene: TRBV6-5; J gene: TRBJ1-2; clone size: -; CDR3 length: 13; D gene: -; CDR3 DNA: TGTGCCAGCAGCAAACAGGGTTCCTATGGCTACACCTTC; CDR3 protein: CASSKQGSYGYTF
V gene: TRBV10-3; J gene: TRBJ2-1; clone size: few; CDR3 length: 13; D gene: -; CDR3 DNA: TGTGCCATCAGCCGGGACACCGACAATGAGCAGTTCTTC; CDR3 protein: CAISRDTDNEQFF
V gene: TRBV30; J gene: TRBJ2-1; clone size: many; CDR3 length: 14; D gene: TRBD2; CDR3 DNA: TGTGCCTGGACGGCGGGAGGGACCTACAATGAGCAGTTCTTC; CDR3 protein: CAWTAGGTYNEQFF
V gene: TRBV7-9; J gene: TRBJ1-5; clone size: -; CDR3 length: 15; D gene: TRBD1; CDR3 DNA: TGTGCCAGCAGCTTTACGGGACAGGGTTACCAGCCCCAGCATTTT; CDR3 protein: CASSFTGQGYQPQHF